The 24 T cell receptor beta chains given below trace back to one sample, sequenced in a study of shared clonotypes between healthy human individuals. The protocol was immunoSEQ multiplex PCR, while the TCRdb copy is restricted to in-frame clones and leaves out a portion. The sample records approximately 2.5 million clones, just over 90% being singletons. The specimen sequenced was naive CD4+ T cells sorted from blood. Specified subset: CD45RA+ positively selected. The receptors were sampled from a man between 18 and 35 years old in good health.

The rearrangement joins TRBV5-1 to TRBJ1-2, with 8 bases matching TRBD1. This CDR3 region has 14 residues. CDR1 and CDR2 from the germline V gene are SGHRS and YFSETQ. J was trimmed by 8 bases and V by 4 bases; bases with no gene match: 10. The CDR3 DNA follows: TGCGCCAGCAGCGTAGGACAGGGAGCGGGGGGCTACACCTTC. This translates into CASSVGQGAGGYTF. The complete variable domain, with remaining parts taken from reference TRBV5-1 and TRBJ1-2, reads KAGVTQTPRYLIKTRGQQVTLSCSPISGHRSVSWYQQTPGQGLQFLFEYFSETQRNKGNFPGRFSGRQFSNSRSEMNVSTLELGDSALYLCASSVGQGAGGYTFGSGTRLTVV.

This clone has only one observation. This chain joins TRBV6-6 and TRBJ2-7; tentative D call: TRBD2 (6 bases). Looked up from germline, CDR1 is MNHNY and CDR2 is SVGAGI (reference sequence). V gave up 6 bases and J gave up 3 bases, with 18 bases separating them. This CDR3 spans 15 amino acids. The CDR3 region is CASSSPGTSVYEQYF. Written as DNA, the CDR3 is TGTGCCAGCAGCTCCCCCGGGACTTCGGTCTACGAGCAGTACTTC.

The rearrangement links TRBV6-6 to TRBJ2-7; 10 nucleotides align to TRBD1. V shed 6 bases and J 2 bases; nucleotides not matched to a gene: 1. The CDR3 totals 13 residues. CDR1 MNHNY and CDR2 SVGAGI come from the germline V gene (reference sequence). CDR3 in DNA: TGTGCCAGCAGGGGACAGGGGACCTACGAGCAGTACTTC. Residues: CASRGQGTYEQYF.

As for this clone: The identical CDR3 is also encoded by other nucleotide sequences in the sample. The chain is built from TRBV28 and TRBJ2-5; TRBD2 matches at 9 bases. This CDR3 region has 14 residues. V lost 2 bases and J lost 5; bases outside the gene matches: 3. Germline lookup yields CDR1 MDHEN and CDR2 SYDVKM. The CDR3 nucleotides read TGTGCCAGCAGTTTAGGCGGGGGGGCCGAGACCCAGTACTTC. As protein: CASSLGGGAETQYF.

This sequence joins TRBV30 and TRBJ1-6; maybe TRBD1 (6 bases). The V end was cut by 8 bases, the J end by 1 base, with 15 bases between. CDR1 and CDR2 (germline): GTSNPN, SVGIG (reference sequence). The CDR3 totals 15 residues. Here the CDR3 DNA reads TGTGCCGGAACAGGGTTTGGGTCCTATAATTCACCCCTCCACTTT. This encodes CAGTGFGSYNSPLHF.

The chain links TRBV11-2 to TRBJ2-3; 7 bases match TRBD2. There are 15 residues in the CDR3. Trimming cost V 4 bases and J 0 bases; bases outside gene matches: 4. CDR1 SGHAT and CDR2 FQNNGV come from the germline V gene. CDR3 loop: CASSYSGISTDTQYF. The CDR3 nucleotides are TGTGCCAGCAGCTACAGCGGGATTAGCACAGATACGCAGTATTTT.

The chain links TRBV6-1 to TRBJ1-1; D unresolved. Trimming took off 1 base at V and 2 bases at J, with 11 bases between the two ends. The germline V gene encodes CDR1 MNHNS and CDR2 SASEGT. The CDR3 is made up of 15 amino acids. In nucleotides, the CDR3 is TGTGCCAGCAGTGAAGAGGTGGGAATAAACACTGAAGCTTTCTTT. This translates into CASSEEVGINTEAFF.

The gene calls are TRBV28 and TRBJ2-5; 7 bases are shared with TRBD2. The DNA end is a closer match to TRBJ2-7, so the J assignment may be wrong. This CDR3 contains 13 residues. Germline CDR1 reads MDHEN; CDR2 reads SYDVKM. CDR3: CASSRDYPYEQYF. The CDR3 region has the DNA TGTGCCAGCAGTCGGGACTATCCCTACGAGCAGTACTTC.

The gene calls are TRBV7-9 and TRBJ2-2; possibly TRBD1 or TRBD2 for D (5 bases each). Per germline, CDR1 SEHNR and CDR2 FQNEAQ (reference sequence). The CDR3 is 15 amino acids. V was shortened by 2 bases and J by 5 bases, with 12 bases between the two germline ends. Written as DNA, the CDR3 is TGTGCCAGCAGCTTAAGGGCCTGGGGGACCGGGGAGCTGTTTTTT. It is translated as CASSLRAWGTGELFF.

The gene calls are TRBV7-8 and TRBJ2-7, with D possibly matching TRBD1 (6 bases). Germline V gene lookup returns CDR1 SGHVS and CDR2 FQNEAQ. The CDR3 is 15 residues long. V lost 6 bases, J lost 2 bases, and 17 bases lay in between. The CDR3 nucleotides are TGTGCCAGCAGGAGGAAAGAGACAGGTACCTACGAGCAGTACTTC. Its translation: CASRRKETGTYEQYF.

J is TRBJ2-7 and V is TRBV14; TRBD1 aligns across 9 bases. This CDR3 is built from 13 residues. Losses at the gene ends were 10 bases for V and 3 bases for J; bases not matched to a gene: 7. Germline CDR1 SGHDN, CDR2 FVKESK. The CDR3 DNA follows: TGTGCCACCAGACAGGGGGGGAACTACGAGCAGTACTTC. It specifies CATRQGGNYEQYF.

This sequence joins TRBV9 and TRBJ1-2; D is unresolved. Germline values: CDR1 SGDLS, CDR2 YYNGEE. This CDR3 spans 14 amino acids. Trimming removed 0 bases from V and 3 bases from J, with 9 bases in between. This CDR3 reads CASSVESRDYGYTF. The CDR3 coding sequence is TGTGCCAGCAGCGTAGAATCGAGGGACTATGGCTACACCTTC.

This clone was picked up a small number of times. The chain uses TRBV2 and TRBJ1-5; possibly TRBD1 for D (5 bases). The CDR3 totals 13 residues. Germline lookup yields CDR1 SNHLY and CDR2 FYNNEI. The ends were cut back, 6 bases at V and 0 bases at J, with 6 bases in the middle. CDR3 coding DNA: TGTGCCAGCAGAGACAGTAGCAATCAGCCCCAGCATTTT. Residues: CASRDSSNQPQHF.

The rearrangement uses TRBV10-3 and TRBJ2-5; TRBD2 might be the D (6 bases). The germline CDR1 and CDR2 sequences are ENHRY and SYGVKD. Trimming removed 4 bases from V and 3 bases from J, with 12 bases in between. The CDR3 has 14 amino acids. The CDR3 here is CAISGDLAEETQYF. The DNA of the CDR3 is TGTGCCATCAGTGGGGACTTAGCGGAAGAGACCCAGTACTTC.

The table lists this clone with a few counts. The chain recombines TRBV30 with TRBJ1-1; D is unclear. V lost 5 bases, J lost 1 base, and 11 bases lay in between. CDR3 length: 13 amino acids. CDR1 is GTSNPN, CDR2 SVGIG, per germline (reference sequence). CDR3 region: CAWGMAANTEAFF. The CDR3 nucleotides are TGTGCCTGGGGAATGGCAGCGAACACTGAAGCTTTCTTT.

This chain joins TRBV19 and TRBJ1-1; possible D gene TRBD1, 5 bases. Trimming stripped 5 bases from V and 3 bases from J, with 10 bases between. Germline V gene lookup returns CDR1 LNHDA and CDR2 SQIVND (reference sequence). The CDR3 totals 13 residues. CDR3 region: CASSPQGDTEAFF. The CDR3 DNA reads as TGTGCCAGTAGTCCTCAGGGCGACACTGAAGCTTTCTTT.

This chain links TRBV9 with TRBJ2-7; possibly TRBD1 for D (5 bases). The V end was cut by 2 bases, the J end by 1 base, with 10 bases between. The CDR3 extends over 14 amino acids. The V gene's germline CDR1 is SGDLS and CDR2 YYNGEE. The CDR3 DNA reads as TGTGCCAGCAGCGTCATGGACAATTCCTACGAGCAGTACTTC. Amino acid sequence: CASSVMDNSYEQYF. Drawing the rest from reference TRBV9 and TRBJ2-7, the complete variable domain is DSGVTQTPKHLITATGQRVTLRCSPRSGDLSVYWYQQSLDQGLQFLIQYYNGEERAKGNILERFSAQQFPDLHSELNLSSLELGDSALYFCASSVMDNSYEQYFGPGTRLTVT.

As DNA, the CDR3 is TGTGCCAGCAGTCTGGGACAGCTCAATCAGCCCCAGCATTTT. It codes for CASSLGQLNQPQHF. The J gene is TRBJ1-5, the V gene TRBV27, with 7 bases that match TRBD1. The CDR3 runs to 14 residues. CDR1 is MNHEY and CDR2 is SMNVEV in the germline V gene (reference sequence). Unmatched junction bases numbered 4, after V lost 5 bases and J lost 3 bases.

CDR3 loop: CASSLALSTSEETQYF. Here the CDR3 DNA reads TGCGCCAGCAGCTTGGCCCTCTCGACTAGTGAGGAGACCCAGTACTTC. The V call is TRBV5-1, the J call TRBJ2-5, with TRBD2 as a possible D gene (6 bases). CDR1 and CDR2 from the germline V gene are SGHRS and YFSETQ. This CDR3 contains 16 residues. V gave up 0 bases and J gave up 5 bases, with 17 bases separating them.

This chain joins TRBV5-4 and TRBJ1-1, with 9 bases aligning to TRBD1. J gave up 6 bases and V 0 bases, and 6 bases lay outside the gene matches. The CDR3 sequence is 15 residues long. The germline CDR1 and CDR2 sequences are SGHNT and YYREEE (reference sequence). The CDR3 sequence: CASSLVGQGESEAFF. The CDR3 DNA follows: TGTGCCAGCAGCTTGGTGGGACAGGGTGAGTCTGAAGCTTTCTTT.

The chain combines TRBV4-3 with TRBJ2-1; D gene ambiguous. Per the germline V gene, CDR1 is LGHNA and CDR2 is YSLEER. The CDR3 length is 15 residues. The V end was cut by 0 bases, the J end by 3 bases, with 9 bases between. The CDR3 here is CASSQDLGNYNEQFF. The CDR3 DNA follows: TGCGCCAGCAGCCAAGATCTGGGCAACTACAATGAGCAGTTCTTC.

In the case of this clone: Additional DNA sequences in this sample encode the identical CDR3. This rearrangement joins TRBV5-1 to TRBJ2-3; 16 nucleotides agree with TRBD2. The length of the CDR3 is 18 residues. V gave up 3 bases and J gave up 1 base; unmatched junction bases: 5. Germline CDR1 and CDR2: SGHRS and YFSETQ. The CDR3, as DNA: TGCGCCAGCAGCTCCGGGACTAGCGGGAGGGCCGGCACAGATACGCAGTATTTT. Its translation is CASSSGTSGRAGTDTQYF.

The V and J genes are TRBV2 and TRBJ2-6; TRBD1 agrees at 7 bases. The V gene's germline CDR1 is SNHLY and CDR2 FYNNEI. The CDR3 totals 16 residues. The junction had 5 bases not matched to a gene; V was cut back by 6 bases and J by 0 bases. CDR3 sequence reads: CASRTGKNSGANVLTF. In DNA form, the CDR3 reads TGTGCCAGCAGGACAGGGAAGAACTCTGGGGCCAACGTCCTGACTTTC.

CDR3 coding DNA: TGTGCTAGTGAGGGGCCGGGTAATTCACCCCTCCACTTT. This translates into CASEGPGNSPLHF. The gene calls are TRBV12-5 and TRBJ1-6, with a possible D match to TRBD1 (5 bases). Germline values: CDR1 LGHNT, CDR2 FRNRAP. Trimming stripped 7 bases from V and 6 bases from J, with 10 bases between. There are 13 residues in the CDR3.